This T cell receptor beta chain emerged from a study of blood T cell repertoires in COVID-19 (dated by TCRdb to about 2020). Broadly, across the study: The collaborator samples originated in the United States, Italy and Spain and spanned the acute and convalescent phases of COVID-19. The prospective study material was composed of cDNA or gDNA derived from T cells, B-cell-depleted T cells, or PBMCs. The dataset comprised deeply sampled blood TCRbeta repertoires from subjects exposed to, actively infected with, or recovered from COVID-19. A freely available public database, intended as a resource for researchers studying the immune response to SARS-CoV-2, is where the repertoires were released. The samples were drawn from two sources: the first 160 participants of the ongoing ImmuneRACE study, and over 950 subjects contributed by 6 global collaborators. Nearly every sample came with metadata listing a de-identified subject ID, COVID-19 status, age in years and sex. Where available, HLA class I and class II types were obtained from metadata supplied by the sample provider rather than from assay-based typing.

Broad study findings and their caveats: The amount of clinical and demographic metadata varied by source and participant and was provided uncurated.

Participants in the prospective study were enrolled through a virtual design, were aged about 18 to 90 years, and lived in 24 United States geographic areas. To assign participants to cohorts, the prospective study relied on clinical history that participants themselves reported in a screening survey and a study questionnaire. Mobile phlebotomists in the prospective study collected whole blood, serum and a nasopharyngeal or oropharyngeal swab from every participant. Participants in the prospective study had the option to provide additional blood draws and questionnaires over a roughly 2-month period. Blood samples from the prospective study were shipped frozen or at room temperature prior to DNA extraction. With regard to this clone: No cognate antigen has been identified for it. Base qualities are not at hand, and no much larger clone is one base apart.

TCRbeta CDR3 regions were amplified from genomic DNA by means of the immunoSEQ Assay, a bias-controlled multiplex PCR. The authors' pipeline ran thus. Nucleated cell counts per sample were estimated from amplification of reference gene primers within the assay. To quantify the absolute abundance of each unique TCRbeta CDR3 rearrangement, sequence reads were collapsed and filtered. For each sample, productive Simpson clonality was calculated as the square root of Simpson's diversity index across productive rearrangements. Imported from immuneACCESS, the table was reduced by TCRdb to in-frame sequences with V and J called. These copies leave out some clones; in studies compared against another copy, an unresolved V gene accounts for under half, and the cause of the remainder is not known. That table supplies the V and J calls and clone size; D and trimming were determined from the DNA. This sample gives over 350,000 clones in total; roughly 90% of them show up just once. Over 0.9% of the sample lies in the top ten.

The sequencing sample was made of PBMCs or T cells enriched from blood (not recorded which). The clonotype originates from a woman aged 30 to 39 with acute COVID-19.

The CDR3 loop reads CASSRTNSPLHF. Read as DNA, the sequence is TGTGCCAGCAGCCGAACAAATTCACCCCTCCACTTT. The sequence is built from TRBV7-9 and TRBJ1-6; the D gene remains uncertain. In the germline V gene (reference sequence), CDR1 corresponds to SEHNR and CDR2 to FQNEAQ. Trimming at the junction amounts to 5 bases on V and 7 bases on J, and the germline ends lie 6 bases apart. The CDR3 runs 12 residues from the cysteine to the phenylalanine. CDR3 DNA only is kept here, 36 bases in frame from base 1.